These T cell receptor beta chains were read from a single sample in a study of T cell responses to AZD1222 COVID-19 vaccine. The assay was immunoSEQ multiplex PCR, and TCRdb's table has in-frame clones only and misses some. The table has more than 100,000 clones, about 91% seen once. Sequenced material: peripheral blood, taken 28 days after the second AZD1222 dose. The receptors were gathered from an adult who received the AZD1222 COVID-19 vaccine. Each CDR3 is given with its conserved first and last residue. Each record gives: D gene, clone size, V gene, J gene, CDR3 protein, CDR3 DNA. A D gene is named only where the DNA matches it firmly. Where a row states a size, it is once, few, many or the class of an expanded clone; other rows omit it.

.	.	TRBV2	TRBJ2-3	CASSEAPYDTQYF	TGTGCCAGCAGTGAAGCCCCTTATGATACGCAGTATTTT
TRBD1	few	TRBV5-6	TRBJ1-1	CASSPTTGLTEAFF	TGTGCCAGCAGCCCGACGACAGGGCTCACTGAAGCTTTCTTT
TRBD1	.	TRBV4-2	TRBJ1-2	CASSQDQRGQEGYTF	TGTGCCAGCAGCCAAGATCAGAGGGGGCAAGAGGGCTACACCTTC
.	.	TRBV5-1	TRBJ1-6	CASSLGQYNSPLHF	TGCGCCAGCAGCTTGGGACAGTATAATTCACCCCTCCACTTT
.	.	TRBV11-3	TRBJ2-5	CASSLLVTGQETQYF	TGTGCCAGCAGCTTACTGGTGACAGGCCAAGAGACCCAGTACTTC
TRBD1	few	TRBV24-1	TRBJ1-2	CATSDEQGGIYGYTF	TGTGCCACCAGTGATGAACAGGGGGGGATCTATGGCTACACCTTC
.	.	TRBV4-2	TRBJ2-3	CASSQDKLRRLVSGIHSSTDTQYF	TGTGCCAGCAGCCAAGATAAGCTTCGGCGTCTGGTTAGCGGCATACACTCTAGCACAGATACGCAGTATTTT
.	.	TRBV7-2	TRBJ2-5	CASSLGVMETQYF	TGTGCCAGCAGCCTAGGGGTTATGGAGACCCAGTACTTC
.	.	TRBV7-3	TRBJ2-2	CASSLSSTGELFF	TGTGCCAGCAGCTTATCGTCTACCGGGGAGCTGTTTTTT
.	once	TRBV7-7	TRBJ1-1	CASSSDRNTEAFF	TGTGCTAGCAGCTCGGACAGGAACACTGAAGCTTTCTTT
.	.	TRBV2	TRBJ1-2	CARATREHNYGYTF	TGTGCCAGAGCCACGAGAGAACATAACTATGGCTACACCTTC
.	.	TRBV7-6	TRBJ1-4	CASSLRTAATNEKLFF	TGTGCCAGCAGCTTAAGGACGGCTGCAACTAATGAAAAACTGTTTTTT
.	once	TRBV7-2	TRBJ1-1	CASSINRVEAFF	TGTGCCAGCAGCATCAACAGGGTTGAGGCTTTCTTT
TRBD2	.	TRBV9	TRBJ2-1	CASSVVAGGNNEQFF	TGTGCCAGCAGCGTGGTAGCGGGGGGGAACAATGAGCAGTTCTTC
.	.	TRBV30	TRBJ1-5	CAWSVGAGHQPQHF	TGTGCCTGGAGTGTAGGGGCAGGGCATCAGCCCCAGCATTTT
.	.	TRBV18	TRBJ2-3	CASLNGDPLADTQYF	TGTGCCAGCTTGAATGGGGACCCCCTGGCAGATACGCAGTATTTT
TRBD1	.	TRBV6-5	TRBJ1-2	CASSRDRDNYGYTF	TGTGCCAGCAGTCGGGACAGGGATAACTATGGCTACACCTTC
.	.	TRBV28	TRBJ1-2	CASSSNRDGYTF	TGTGCCAGCAGTTCGAACAGGGATGGCTACACCTTC